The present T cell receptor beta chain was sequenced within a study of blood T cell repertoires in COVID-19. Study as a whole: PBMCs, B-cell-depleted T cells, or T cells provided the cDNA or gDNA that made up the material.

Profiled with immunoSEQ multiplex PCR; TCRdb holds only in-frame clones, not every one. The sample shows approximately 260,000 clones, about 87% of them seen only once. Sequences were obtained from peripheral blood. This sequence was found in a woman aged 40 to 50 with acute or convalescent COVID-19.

CDR3 loop: CASIGRTSGVTDTQYF. The CDR3 DNA reads as TGTGCCAGTATTGGCCGGACTAGCGGGGTCACAGATACGCAGTATTTT. The V call is TRBV19, the J call TRBJ2-3, with 12 bases fitting TRBD2. The trim removed 7 bases at V and 2 bases at J, leaving 7 bases unmatched. The V gene's germline CDR1 is LNHDA and CDR2 SQIVND (reference sequence). The CDR3 has 16 amino acids.